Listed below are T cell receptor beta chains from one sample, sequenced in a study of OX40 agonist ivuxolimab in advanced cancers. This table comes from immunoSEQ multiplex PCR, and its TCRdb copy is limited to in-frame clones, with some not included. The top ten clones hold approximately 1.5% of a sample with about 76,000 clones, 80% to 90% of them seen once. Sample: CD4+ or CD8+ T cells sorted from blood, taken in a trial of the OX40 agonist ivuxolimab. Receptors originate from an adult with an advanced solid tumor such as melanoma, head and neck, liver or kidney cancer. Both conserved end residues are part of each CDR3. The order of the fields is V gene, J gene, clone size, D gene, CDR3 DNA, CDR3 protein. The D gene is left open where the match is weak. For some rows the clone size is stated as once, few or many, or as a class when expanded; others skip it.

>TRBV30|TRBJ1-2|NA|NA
TGTGCCTGGAGCAAGGGACCCCCTAACTATGGCTACACCTTC
CAWSKGPPNYGYTF
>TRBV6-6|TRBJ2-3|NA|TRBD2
TGTGCCAGCAGTACCGGGACTAGCGGAGGGACAGATACGCAGTATTTT
CASSTGTSGGTDTQYF
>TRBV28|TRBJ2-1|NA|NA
TGTGCCAGCATCGGTTATTCCTACAATGAGCAGTTCTTC
CASIGYSYNEQFF
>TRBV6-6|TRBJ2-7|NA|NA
TGTGCCAGCAGTTACTCGATGGGGTACGAGCAGTACTTC
CASSYSMGYEQYF
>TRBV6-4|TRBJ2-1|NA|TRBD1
TGTGCCAGCAGCCCGGGACAGGGGTTGGGTGAGCAGTTCTTC
CASSPGQGLGEQFF
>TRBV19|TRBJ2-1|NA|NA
TGTGCCAGTAGGAGTTTCCGAGACAATGAGCAGTTCTTC
CASRSFRDNEQFF
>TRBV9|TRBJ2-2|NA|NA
TGTGCCAGCAGCGTCCGAGCGAGCACCGGGGAGCTGTTTTTT
CASSVRASTGELFF
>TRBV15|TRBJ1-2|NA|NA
TGTGCCACCAGCAGGGGATCACAGGGAGCCTATGGCTACACCTTC
CATSRGSQGAYGYTF
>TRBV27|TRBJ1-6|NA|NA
TGTGCCAGCAGTTTCCGGGTAAGGGAGTCACCCCTCCACTTT
CASSFRVRESPLHF
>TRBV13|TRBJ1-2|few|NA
TGTGCCAGCAGCCACCGGACCGGCTATGGCTACACCTTC
CASSHRTGYGYTF
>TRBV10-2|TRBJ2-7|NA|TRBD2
TGCGCCAGCAGTCCCAGACTAGCCCGCCCGGGGGAGCAGTACTTC
CASSPRLARPGEQYF
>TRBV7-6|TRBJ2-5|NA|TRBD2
TGTGCCAGCAGCTTAGTAGCGGGGGGGCCAGAGACCCAGTACTTC
CASSLVAGGPETQYF
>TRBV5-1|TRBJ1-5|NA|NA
TGCGCCAGCAGCTTGGACGGGGATCAGCCCCAGCATTTT
CASSLDGDQPQHF
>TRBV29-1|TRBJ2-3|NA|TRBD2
TGCAGCTCCTCACGGGGGGGCACAGATACGCAGTATTTT
CSSSRGGTDTQYF
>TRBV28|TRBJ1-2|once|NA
TGTGCCAATGCTCAAGGGCAGGGCTATGGCTACACCTTC
CANAQGQGYGYTF
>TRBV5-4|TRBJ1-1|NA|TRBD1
TGTGCCAGCAGCCCGGGCCACCCGGGGCAGGGGGCCATGAACACTGAAGCTTTCTTT
CASSPGHPGQGAMNTEAFF
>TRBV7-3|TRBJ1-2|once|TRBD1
TGTGCCAGCAGCTCCCCAGGGGGCTATGGCTACACCTTC
CASSSPGGYGYTF
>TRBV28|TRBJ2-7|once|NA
TGTGCCAGCAGTTTATTATCGACGGTGGCCTACGAGCAGTACTTC
CASSLLSTVAYEQYF
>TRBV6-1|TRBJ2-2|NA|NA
TGTGCCAGCAGTGAAGGCACCGGGGAGCTGTTTTTT
CASSEGTGELFF
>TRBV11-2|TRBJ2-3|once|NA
TGTGCCAGCAGCTGGGGCGGAGGTACAGATACGCAGTATTTT
CASSWGGGTDTQYF
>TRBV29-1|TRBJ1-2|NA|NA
TGCAGCGTTTCGACCGAAAACTATGGCTACACCTTC
CSVSTENYGYTF